A selection of T cell receptor beta chains follows, all from one sample in a study of blood T cell repertoires in COVID-19. Clones were read by immunoSEQ multiplex PCR, and TCRdb kept only the in-frame ones, dropping some. The sample includes 150,000 to 200,000 clones, 80% of them seen just once. Sequencing was carried out using PBMCs or T cells enriched from blood (not recorded which). Receptors originate from an older woman who had recovered from COVID-19. Both conserved end residues are part of each CDR3. The D gene is left open where the match is weak. Clone size appears in some rows only: once, few, many, or a class for an expanded clone.

j_gene,d_gene,v_gene,abundance,CDR3nt,CDR3aa
TRBJ2-3,.,TRBV18,once,TGTGCCAGCTCACCATCGAGCTTCACAGATACGCAGTATTTT,CASSPSSFTDTQYF
TRBJ2-1,TRBD1,TRBV4-2,.,TGTGCCAGCAGCCAAGAGGTATCGGGACAGGGGATTATTGAGCAGTTCTTC,CASSQEVSGQGIIEQFF
TRBJ1-1,.,TRBV6-5,.,TGTGCCAGCAGCCCCAGGGTTGGTCGGAACACTGAAGCTTTCTTT,CASSPRVGRNTEAFF
TRBJ1-5,.,TRBV5-1,once,TGCGCCAGCAGCTCGGACGGACACTTCAATCAGCCCCAGCATTTT,CASSSDGHFNQPQHF
TRBJ1-2,.,TRBV14,.,TGTGCCAGCAGCCAATCCAGGAACTATGGCTACACCTTC,CASSQSRNYGYTF
TRBJ2-7,TRBD2,TRBV19,.,TGTGCCAGTAGTATTAAAGCGGGGGGCGAGCAGTACTTC,CASSIKAGGEQYF
TRBJ1-1,.,TRBV9,.,TGTGCCAGCAGCCCTAACGTCGAAGCTTTCTTT,CASSPNVEAFF
TRBJ2-5,TRBD1,TRBV18,.,TGTGCCAGCTCACCTGGACAGGGCGGGGAGACCCAGTACTTC,CASSPGQGGETQYF
TRBJ2-7,TRBD1,TRBV4-1,few,TGCGCCAGCAGCCAAGACAGGGGGCTACTCGAGCAGTACTTC,CASSQDRGLLEQYF
TRBJ1-1,TRBD1,TRBV4-2,.,TGTGCCAGCAGCGTGGGACAGACGAACACTGAAGCTTTCTTT,CASSVGQTNTEAFF
TRBJ1-3,.,TRBV5-8,.,TGTGCCAGCAGCTTAAGTTGGAGGAACACCATATATTTT,CASSLSWRNTIYF
TRBJ1-2,.,TRBV6-5,.,TGTGCCAGCAGTTACGTCCCGGGGATCGGCTATGGCTACACCTTC,CASSYVPGIGYGYTF
TRBJ2-1,.,TRBV11-2,.,TGTGCCAGCAGCTTATCAGGCGGGATAGGGTCAGGCAATGAGCAGTTCTTC,CASSLSGGIGSGNEQFF
TRBJ2-5,.,TRBV18,.,TGTGCCAGCTCACCGACCGGGACCGCGGGATCAGAGACCCAGTACTTC,CASSPTGTAGSETQYF
TRBJ2-7,.,TRBV4-1,.,TGCGCCAGCAGCCAAGCAAGTGGCCCATCCTACGAGCAGTACTTC,CASSQASGPSYEQYF
TRBJ2-7,TRBD1,TRBV29-1,.,TGCAGCGCAACACAGGGGTCGCTAAACTACGAGCAGTACTTC,CSATQGSLNYEQYF
TRBJ1-6,TRBD1,TRBV11-2,.,TGTGCCAGCAGGGGACAGAGCTCCTATAATTCACCCCTCCACTTT,CASRGQSSYNSPLHF
TRBJ2-3,.,TRBV20-1,.,TGCAGTGCTAGTGGAGTTTTGCGAGTAACAGATACGCAGTATTTT,CSASGVLRVTDTQYF
TRBJ2-1,.,TRBV9,many,TGTGCCAGCAGCCCCCGACGGGGAAGCAATGAGCAGTTCTTC,CASSPRRGSNEQFF
TRBJ1-1,TRBD1,TRBV3-1/TRBV3-2,.,TGTGCCAGCAGCCGAATGACAGGGTTTGAAACTGAAGCTTTCTTT,CASSRMTGFETEAFF
TRBJ2-5,.,TRBV5-5,.,TGTGCCAGCAGCTTGCTGCGGCCCCAAGAGACCCAGTACTTC,CASSLLRPQETQYF
TRBJ1-1,.,TRBV6-2/TRBV6-3,.,TGTGCCAGCAGTCCCCCCCCCAGACAGCACACTGAAGCTTTCTTT,CASSPPPRQHTEAFF
TRBJ1-2,.,TRBV11-2,few,TGTGCCAGCAGTTTCAAACAGGGAGACTATGGCTACACCTTC,CASSFKQGDYGYTF
TRBJ2-2,TRBD2,TRBV4-1,.,TGCGCCAGCAGCAACGGGGGGGCAGCTAACGGGGAGCTGTTTTTT,CASSNGGAANGELFF
TRBJ2-7,TRBD2,TRBV5-1,.,TGCGCCAGCAGTCCGGGGGGAGACGACGAGCAGTACTTC,CASSPGGDDEQYF
TRBJ2-5,TRBD1,TRBV10-2,once,TGCGCCAGCAGTGACCTCGGACAGGGAGCAGAGACCCAGTACTTC,CASSDLGQGAETQYF
TRBJ1-2,TRBD1,TRBV6-5,.,TGTGCCAGCAAGCTCAGGGGGCCGGGCTATGGCTACACCTTC,CASKLRGPGYGYTF
TRBJ2-1,.,TRBV6-5,.,TGTGCCAGCATCTTTGGTGGAGCCTACAATGAGCAGTTCTTC,CASIFGGAYNEQFF
TRBJ1-4,.,TRBV6-5,.,TGTGCCAGCAGTTACTCTCAGGGCGTTAATGAAAAACTGTTTTTT,CASSYSQGVNEKLFF
TRBJ1-4,.,TRBV5-8,.,TGTGCCAGCAGCTTGGGAGACAGTCTTAATGAAAAACTGTTTTTT,CASSLGDSLNEKLFF
TRBJ1-2,TRBD1,TRBV9,few,TGTGCCAGCAGCACGCCGACAGGGGGAGTTAACTATGGCTACACCTTC,CASSTPTGGVNYGYTF
TRBJ1-2,.,TRBV27,.,TGTGCCAGCAGTTTTAAAATATACTATGGCTACACCTTC,CASSFKIYYGYTF
TRBJ1-2,.,TRBV12-3/TRBV12-4,.,TGTGCCAGCAGACCCCGGTCGTATGGCTACACCTTC,CASRPRSYGYTF
TRBJ1-4,TRBD1,TRBV7-8,.,TGTGCCAGCAGCCCTGAACAGGGGCTTACGAAACTGTTTTTT,CASSPEQGLTKLFF
TRBJ2-7,TRBD1,TRBV6-5,.,TGTGCCAGCAGTCCGACAGGGAACTACGAGCAGTACTTC,CASSPTGNYEQYF
TRBJ2-7,.,TRBV5-4,.,TGTGCCAGCAGCTCCGGAGACGAGCAGTACTTC,CASSSGDEQYF
TRBJ1-3,.,TRBV6-5,.,TGTGCCAGCAGACCCTCCGGAAGACTAAACACCATATATTTT,CASRPSGRLNTIYF
TRBJ1-2,TRBD1,TRBV24-1,once,TGTGCCACCAGTGATCCTGGACAGGGGTCTAACTATGGCTACACCTTC,CATSDPGQGSNYGYTF
TRBJ2-1,TRBD2,TRBV12-5,.,TGTGCTAGTGGTCCGGGGGGGTTAGGTGAGCAGTTCTTC,CASGPGGLGEQFF
TRBJ2-5,TRBD1,TRBV30,once,TGTGCCTGGGAACCGGGACAGGGGTTCGGGACCCAGTACTTC,CAWEPGQGFGTQYF
TRBJ1-2,.,TRBV2,once,TGTGCCAGCAGTCTACACCCGCGGGGCAGGGTGCCCCAGTTGGATGGCTACACCTTC,CASSLHPRGRVPQLDGYTF
TRBJ1-1,.,TRBV3-1/TRBV3-2,once,TGTGCCAGCAGCCAAGTCGGGTGGGTAGCTGAAGCTTTCTTT,CASSQVGWVAEAFF
TRBJ1-5,TRBD1,TRBV2,.,TGTGCCAGCAGTCCGGACAGGTCCCACAATCAGCCCCAGCATTTT,CASSPDRSHNQPQHF
TRBJ2-7,.,TRBV21-1,.,TGTGCCAGCAGCAAAGCACCTGATATGACAGCGACCTTCGGAAGTGAGCAGTACTTC,CASSKAPDMTATFGSEQYF
TRBJ2-1,TRBD2,TRBV9,.,TGTGCCAGCAGCGTGGCAATAGCGGGGGGCAATGAGCAGTTCTTC,CASSVAIAGGNEQFF
TRBJ2-1,.,TRBV29-1,once,TGCAGCGTCTCGGGAGGGGGCATCTTTTACAATGAGCAGTTCTTC,CSVSGGGIFYNEQFF
TRBJ1-2,.,TRBV15,.,TGTGCCACCAGCAGAGATGGGATGACAGGCACCATGGGGGGCTACACCTTC,CATSRDGMTGTMGGYTF
TRBJ2-3,TRBD2,TRBV18,.,TGTGCCAGCTCACCGCAGCGGGGGGGCGATCAATCAGATACGCAGTATTTT,CASSPQRGGDQSDTQYF
TRBJ2-7,TRBD2,TRBV5-1,.,TGCGCCAGCAGCTTCAGAGCGGGGGGTGTCGACGAGCAGTACTTC,CASSFRAGGVDEQYF
TRBJ2-1,TRBD2,TRBV11-2,few,TGTGCCAGCGCCCCCGAGCGGGGGGGCCATAATGAGCAGTTCTTC,CASAPERGGHNEQFF
TRBJ1-2,TRBD1,TRBV5-1,.,TGCGCCAGCAGCTTGTCGTTGACAGGGGAGGATGGCTACACCTTC,CASSLSLTGEDGYTF
TRBJ1-2,.,TRBV7-2,.,TGTGCCAGCAGCCGGAGGGAGGGCGGCTACACCTTC,CASSRREGGYTF